This T cell receptor beta chain comes out of a study of neoadjuvant anti-PD-1 for oral cavity cancer. Cohort: HPV-negative, locally advanced oral cavity squamous cell carcinoma patients. Germline values: CDR1 SNHLY, CDR2 FYNNEI. V dropped 4 bases and J dropped 1 base, with 11 bases sitting between them. The CDR3 length is 15 residues. This clone was seen more than once but under ten times. The protocol was immunoSEQ multiplex PCR, while the TCRdb copy is restricted to in-frame clones and leaves out a portion. In the table there are some 15,000 clones, roughly 72% of which are singletons. This clonotype was sampled from a person between 35 and 79 years old with oral cavity squamous cell carcinoma. The chain is built from TRBV2 and TRBJ1-5; no definite D call. Sample: PBMCs, taken before nivolumab (anti-PD-1) treatment. The CDR3 spells CASSVNTGSNQPQHF. The CDR3 region has the DNA TGTGCCAGCAGTGTTAATACGGGGAGCAATCAGCCCCAGCATTTT.